Listed below are T cell receptor beta chains from one sample, sequenced in a study of T cell responses to AZD1222 COVID-19 vaccine. Profiled with immunoSEQ multiplex PCR; TCRdb holds only in-frame clones, not every one. Among about 120,000 clones listed, around 92% were seen once. Sequencing was performed on peripheral blood, taken on day 0 of AZD1222 vaccination. The receptors derive from an adult in good health. CDR3s include the opening cysteine and the closing phenylalanine or tryptophan. A D gene is named only where the DNA matches it firmly. The size of a clone is reported for some rows only, either as once, few or many, or as a class for expanded clones.

>TRBD1|TRBV4-3|.|TRBJ1-5
TGCGCCAGCAGCCAGGAGGACAGGGTTGACAATCAGCCCCAGCATTTT
CASSQEDRVDNQPQHF
>.|TRBV7-6|.|TRBJ1-5
TGTGCCAGCAGCCCCTACGGGGGATTTAGCAATCAGCCCCAGCATTTT
CASSPYGGFSNQPQHF
>.|TRBV15|.|TRBJ1-5
TGTGCCACCAGCAGAGTCGTGGGCAATCAGCCCCAGCATTTT
CATSRVVGNQPQHF
>TRBD1|TRBV5-1|.|TRBJ1-5
TGCGCCAGCAGCACTGGACAGGGAGGAGATCAGCCCCAGCATTTT
CASSTGQGGDQPQHF
>.|TRBV11-3|.|TRBJ1-2
TGTGCCAGCAGCTCCCGGGCCGACACCGGGGTATTTTTGAGCTATGGCTACACCTTC
CASSSRADTGVFLSYGYTF
>.|TRBV21-1|.|TRBJ2-7
TGTGCCAGCAGCAAAGTCGGGAGAACCTACGAGCAGTACTTC
CASSKVGRTYEQYF
>.|TRBV20-1|.|TRBJ1-4
TGCAGTGCCCGCAATGAAAAACTGTTTTTT
CSARNEKLFF
>TRBD1|TRBV7-2|.|TRBJ2-7
TGTGCCAGCAGCTTAAACAGGGGGGACGAGCAGTACTTC
CASSLNRGDEQYF
>.|TRBV12-3/TRBV12-4|.|TRBJ1-1
TGTGCCAGCAGGTCCTCGGGGAACACTGAAGCTTTCTTT
CASRSSGNTEAFF
>.|TRBV3-1/TRBV3-2|.|TRBJ2-2
TGTGCCAGCAGCCTGGGACCCCGAGGCGGGGAGCTGTTTTTT
CASSLGPRGGELFF
>TRBD2|TRBV5-4|.|TRBJ2-7
TGTGCCAGCAGCCGGACTAGCGGGGGTCTCACCTACGAGCAGTACTTC
CASSRTSGGLTYEQYF
>.|TRBV19|.|TRBJ1-1
TGTGCCAGTAGTTCCACCCCCGGGGGCCTACGGAACACTGAAGCTTTCTTT
CASSSTPGGLRNTEAFF
>.|TRBV7-9|.|TRBJ1-3
TGTGCCAGCAGCTTAGCGCGTCTCGGGAGGGTTTCTGGAAACACCATATATTTT
CASSLARLGRVSGNTIYF
>.|TRBV2|.|TRBJ1-1
TGTGCCAGCAGTGAGAGGGCATTGACTGAAGCTTTCTTT
CASSERALTEAFF
>TRBD1|TRBV11-3|.|TRBJ2-1
TGTGCCAGCAGCTATGGACAGGGGGTTATATCCTACAATGAGCAGTTCTTC
CASSYGQGVISYNEQFF
>.|TRBV5-5|.|TRBJ1-1
TGTGCCAGCAGCACAGACAGGAGGAACACTGAAGCTTTCTTT
CASSTDRRNTEAFF
>.|TRBV6-1|.|TRBJ1-2
TGTGCCAGCAGTGAATTTTTCGCCAGGGAGAACTATGGCTACACCTTC
CASSEFFARENYGYTF
>.|TRBV3-1/TRBV3-2|.|TRBJ1-2
TGTGCCAGCAGCCAAACGGGTTGGGTGGGCTATGGCTACACCTTC
CASSQTGWVGYGYTF
>TRBD2|TRBV7-2|.|TRBJ2-5
TGTGCCAGCAGCTTAGTACATGTGGGACTAGGGTACCAAGAGACCCAGTACTTC
CASSLVHVGLGYQETQYF
>.|TRBV27|.|TRBJ1-1
TGTGCCAGCAGGCTTAACCTGAACACTGAAGCTTTCTTT
CASRLNLNTEAFF
>.|TRBV10-3|.|TRBJ1-2
TGTGCCATCAGGGGGCAAAAGGGGGGATATGGCTACACCTTC
CAIRGQKGGYGYTF
>.|TRBV19|few|TRBJ2-2
TGTGCCAGTAAACCCTTGGGGGGCGGATACACCGGGGAGCTGTTTTTT
CASKPLGGGYTGELFF
>.|TRBV5-4|.|TRBJ1-5
TGTGCCAGCAGCTTGGGTAGCAATCAGCCCCAGCATTTT
CASSLGSNQPQHF
>TRBD1|TRBV6-2/TRBV6-3|.|TRBJ1-5
TGTGCCAGCAGCGCCACTCGGACAGGGCCAAGTAATCTTTATAGCAATCAGCCCCAGCATTTT
CASSATRTGPSNLYSNQPQHF
>.|TRBV11-3|.|TRBJ2-1
TGTGCCAGCAGCTTCGACAATGAGCAGTTCTTC
CASSFDNEQFF
>TRBD1|TRBV6-1|.|TRBJ1-2
TGTGCCAGCAGTGAACAGGGGGACTATGGCTACACCTTC
CASSEQGDYGYTF
>TRBD1|TRBV9|.|TRBJ1-4
TGTGCCAGCAGCCTCAGGGGGACTGAGGACGAAAAACTGTTTTTT
CASSLRGTEDEKLFF
>.|TRBV19|.|TRBJ2-3
TGTGCCAGTAGTATACTAGCGACGGGGGAAACAGATACGCAGTATTTT
CASSILATGETDTQYF
>.|TRBV6-1|.|TRBJ2-7
TGTGCCAGCAGTGAAAAGGGGGTAATCGAGCAGTACTTC
CASSEKGVIEQYF
>TRBD1|TRBV28|.|TRBJ1-4
TGTGCCAGCAGAGCGGACAGGGGGATGAACACTAATGAAAAACTGTTTTTT
CASRADRGMNTNEKLFF
>TRBD1|TRBV6-5|.|TRBJ1-1
TGTGCCAGCACCGGACAGGGGAACACTGAAGCTTTCTTT
CASTGQGNTEAFF
>TRBD2|TRBV7-8|.|TRBJ2-7
TGTGCCACGGGGGGTCTCTCCTACGAGCAGTACTTC
CATGGLSYEQYF
>TRBD1|TRBV5-6|.|TRBJ1-6
TGTGCCAGCAGCACAGGGACAGGGGTATTCTCCTATAATTCACCCCTCCACTTT
CASSTGTGVFSYNSPLHF
>.|TRBV5-6|.|TRBJ1-2
TGTGCCAGCAGCTTGAGGCAGGCCTATGGCTACACCTTC
CASSLRQAYGYTF
>TRBD1|TRBV4-1|.|TRBJ1-2
TGCGCCAGCAGCCAAGAAACCCGGGACAGGGGGCGTGGGGGCTACACCTTC
CASSQETRDRGRGGYTF
>.|TRBV11-2|.|TRBJ1-2
TGTGCCAGCAGCTCCATTGGGCGTAAGGCGACAGGCTACACCTTC
CASSSIGRKATGYTF
>.|TRBV13|.|TRBJ2-1
TGTGCCAGCAGCCAGGACAGCAATGAGCAGTTCTTC
CASSQDSNEQFF
>.|TRBV5-1|few|TRBJ1-4
TGCGCCAGCAGCGTACAGGGTCGTAATGAAAAACTGTTTTTT
CASSVQGRNEKLFF
>TRBD1|TRBV30|.|TRBJ1-2
TGTGCCTGGAACCAGGGGGCAGAGGGCTACACCTTC
CAWNQGAEGYTF
>TRBD1|TRBV15|.|TRBJ2-5
TGTGCCACCAGCGGATCTCGGGACAGGGGAGAGACCCAGTACTTC
CATSGSRDRGETQYF
>TRBD2|TRBV29-1|.|TRBJ2-1
TGCAGCGGTGATTCCGGGACTAACTACAATGAGCAGTTCTTC
CSGDSGTNYNEQFF
>.|TRBV10-3|.|TRBJ1-1
TGTGCCATCAGTGCGGGCCAGGTGAACACTGAAGCTTTCTTT
CAISAGQVNTEAFF
>.|TRBV7-9|few|TRBJ1-4
TGTGCCAGCAGCTTATACCTACAGGGATCTGAAAAACTGTTTTTT
CASSLYLQGSEKLFF